This TCR beta chain was documented in a study of response to subunit inactivated influenza vaccine. Study findings and constraints: Each seasonal flu vaccination may recruit only limited new T cells, authors suggested.

This CDR3 contains 12 residues. Germline CDR1 reads SQVTM; CDR2 reads ANQGSEA. This clonotype was recorded a few times. The antigen is unknown. In TCRdb, the RT-PCR reads were re-called with MiXCR into one record per CDR3 protein. The table shows roughly 650,000 distinct CDR3 sequences, with about a sixth occurring only once. The sequence came from a man aged 50-60 years who received an inactivated influenza vaccine. The sequences come from PBMCs from blood, collected 11 to 12 days after vaccination. V gene TRBV29-1 combines with J gene TRBJ2-7; possible D gene TRBD1, 6 bases. The CDR3 region has the DNA TGCAACAATAACAGGGTTTTCTACGAGCAGTACTTC. Amino acids: CNNNRVFYEQYF.